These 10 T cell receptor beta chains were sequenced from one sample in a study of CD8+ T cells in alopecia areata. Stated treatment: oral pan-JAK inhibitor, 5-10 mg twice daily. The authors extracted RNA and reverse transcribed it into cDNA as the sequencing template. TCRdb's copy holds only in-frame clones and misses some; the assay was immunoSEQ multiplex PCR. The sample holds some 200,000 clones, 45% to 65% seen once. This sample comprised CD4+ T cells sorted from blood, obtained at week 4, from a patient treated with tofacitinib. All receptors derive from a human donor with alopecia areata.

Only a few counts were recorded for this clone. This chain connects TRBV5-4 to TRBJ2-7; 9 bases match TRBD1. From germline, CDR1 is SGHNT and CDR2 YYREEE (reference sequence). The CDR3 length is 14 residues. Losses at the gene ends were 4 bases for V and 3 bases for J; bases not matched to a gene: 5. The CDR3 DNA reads TGTGCCAGCAGCACTGGGACAGGGAACTACGAGCAGTACTTC. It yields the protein CASSTGTGNYEQYF.

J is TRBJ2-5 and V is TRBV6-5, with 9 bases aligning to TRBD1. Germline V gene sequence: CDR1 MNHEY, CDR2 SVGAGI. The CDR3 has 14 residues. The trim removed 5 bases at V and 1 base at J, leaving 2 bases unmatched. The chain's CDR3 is CASSRTGVQETQYF. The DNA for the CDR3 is TGTGCCAGCAGTCGGACAGGGGTCCAAGAGACCCAGTACTTC.

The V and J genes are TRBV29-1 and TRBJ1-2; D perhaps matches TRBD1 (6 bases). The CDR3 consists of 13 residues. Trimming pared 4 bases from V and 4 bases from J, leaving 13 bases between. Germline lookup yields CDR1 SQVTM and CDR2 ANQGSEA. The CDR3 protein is CSVGQGPVYGYTF. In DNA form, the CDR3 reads TGCAGCGTTGGTCAGGGGCCGGTCTATGGCTACACCTTC. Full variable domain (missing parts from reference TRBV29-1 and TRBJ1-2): SAVISQKPSRDICQRGTSLTIQCQVDSQVTMMFWYRQQPGQSLTLIATANQGSEATYESGFVIDKFPISRPNLTFSTLTVSNMSPEDSSIYLCSVGQGPVYGYTFGSGTRLTVV.

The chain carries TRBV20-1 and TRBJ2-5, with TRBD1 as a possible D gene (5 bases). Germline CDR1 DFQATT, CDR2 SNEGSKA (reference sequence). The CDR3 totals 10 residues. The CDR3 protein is CSGREETQYF. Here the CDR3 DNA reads TGCAGCGGCAGGGAAGAGACCCAGTACTTC.

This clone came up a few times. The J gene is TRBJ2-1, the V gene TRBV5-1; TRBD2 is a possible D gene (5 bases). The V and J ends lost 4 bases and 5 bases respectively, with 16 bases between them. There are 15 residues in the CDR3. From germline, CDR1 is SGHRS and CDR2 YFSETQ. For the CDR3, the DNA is TGCGCCAGCAGCCCTACCCCGCGGGCACACAATGAGCAGTTCTTC. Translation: CASSPTPRAHNEQFF. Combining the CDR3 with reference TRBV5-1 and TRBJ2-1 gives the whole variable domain KAGVTQTPRYLIKTRGQQVTLSCSPISGHRSVSWYQQTPGQGLQFLFEYFSETQRNKGNFPGRFSGRQFSNSRSEMNVSTLELGDSALYLCASSPTPRAHNEQFFGPGTRLTVL.

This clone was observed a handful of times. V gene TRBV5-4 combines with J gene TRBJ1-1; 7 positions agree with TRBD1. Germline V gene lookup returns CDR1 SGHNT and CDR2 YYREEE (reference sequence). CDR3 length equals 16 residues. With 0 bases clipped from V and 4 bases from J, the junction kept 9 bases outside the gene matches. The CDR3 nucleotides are TGTGCCAGCAGCTTGGAGACAGGGATCCGCAGCACTGAAGCTTTCTTT. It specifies CASSLETGIRSTEAFF.

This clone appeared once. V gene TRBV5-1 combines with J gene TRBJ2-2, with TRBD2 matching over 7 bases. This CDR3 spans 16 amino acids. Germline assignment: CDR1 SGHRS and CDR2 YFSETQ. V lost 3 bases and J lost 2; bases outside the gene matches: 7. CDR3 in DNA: TGCGCCAGCAGCTCGGGGACTACAAAAAACACCGGGGAGCTGTTTTTT. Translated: CASSSGTTKNTGELFF. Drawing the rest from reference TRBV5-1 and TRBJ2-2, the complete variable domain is KAGVTQTPRYLIKTRGQQVTLSCSPISGHRSVSWYQQTPGQGLQFLFEYFSETQRNKGNFPGRFSGRQFSNSRSEMNVSTLELGDSALYLCASSSGTTKNTGELFFGEGSRLTVL.

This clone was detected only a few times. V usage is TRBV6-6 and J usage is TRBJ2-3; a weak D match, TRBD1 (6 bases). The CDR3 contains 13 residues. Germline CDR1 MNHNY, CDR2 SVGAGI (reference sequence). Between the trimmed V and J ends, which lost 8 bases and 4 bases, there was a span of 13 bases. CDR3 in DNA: TGTGCCAGCGTCACAGGGTCTTCAGATACGCAGTATTTT. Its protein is CASVTGSSDTQYF.

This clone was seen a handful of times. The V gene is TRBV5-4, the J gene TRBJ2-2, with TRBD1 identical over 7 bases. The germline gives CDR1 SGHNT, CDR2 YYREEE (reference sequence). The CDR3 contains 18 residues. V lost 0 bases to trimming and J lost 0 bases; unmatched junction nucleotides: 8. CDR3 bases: TGTGCCAGCAGCTTGGTACCGGGACAGTACGCGAACACCGGGGAGCTGTTTTTT. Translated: CASSLVPGQYANTGELFF.

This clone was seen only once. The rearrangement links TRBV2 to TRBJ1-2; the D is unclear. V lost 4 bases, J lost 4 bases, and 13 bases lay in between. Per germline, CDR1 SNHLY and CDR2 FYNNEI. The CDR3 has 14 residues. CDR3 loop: CASSGLPTIYGYTF. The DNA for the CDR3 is TGTGCCAGCAGTGGACTTCCGACTATCTATGGCTACACCTTC.